This T cell receptor beta chain stems from a study of response to subunit inactivated influenza vaccine. Per germline, CDR1 DFQATT and CDR2 SNEGSKA (reference sequence). CDR3 length: 13 amino acids. V lost 6 bases and J lost 8, with 17 bases in between. The table lists this clonotype with many counts. TCRdb recomputed calls from the RT-PCR reads with MiXCR, one row per CDR3 protein. The sample holds about 480,000 distinct CDR3 sequences; over 9.5% are singletons and the top ten take roughly 12%. The source is a man aged 45-65 years who received an inactivated influenza vaccine. The rearrangement joins TRBV20-1 to TRBJ2-1; D may be TRBD1 or TRBD2 (5 bases each). Here the sequenced sample was PBMCs from blood, taken 40 to 50 days after vaccination. The CDR3, as DNA: TGCAGTGCCAACCGGGGCAGTACCGATGAGCAGTTCTTC. Residues: CSANRGSTDEQFF.